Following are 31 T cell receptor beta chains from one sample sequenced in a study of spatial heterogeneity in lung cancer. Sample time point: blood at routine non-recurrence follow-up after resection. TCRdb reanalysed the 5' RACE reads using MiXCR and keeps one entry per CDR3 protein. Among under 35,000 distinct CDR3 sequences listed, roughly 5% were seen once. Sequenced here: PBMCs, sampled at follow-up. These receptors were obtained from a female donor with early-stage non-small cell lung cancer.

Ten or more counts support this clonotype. The CDR3 region has the DNA TGTGCCACCTCACTTAGGGAGACCCAGTACTTC. As protein: CATSLRETQYF. The J gene is TRBJ2-5, the V gene TRBV28; no clear D gene. The germline V and J ends were trimmed by 10 bases and 5 bases, with 11 bases remaining between them. The CDR3 is 11 amino acids. The germline V gene encodes CDR1 MDHEN and CDR2 SYDVKM.

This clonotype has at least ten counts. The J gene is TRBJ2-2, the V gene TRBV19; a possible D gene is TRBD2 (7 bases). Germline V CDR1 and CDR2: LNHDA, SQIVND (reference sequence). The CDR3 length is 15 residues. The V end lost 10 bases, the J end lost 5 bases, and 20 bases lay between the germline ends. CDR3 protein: CATHKAGAFTGELFF. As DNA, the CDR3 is TGTGCCACTCATAAGGCGGGGGCCTTTACCGGGGAGCTGTTTTTT.

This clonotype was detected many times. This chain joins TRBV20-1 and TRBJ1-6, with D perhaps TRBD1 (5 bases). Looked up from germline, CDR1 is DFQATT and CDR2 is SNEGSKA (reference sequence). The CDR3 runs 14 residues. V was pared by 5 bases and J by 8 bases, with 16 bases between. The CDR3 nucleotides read TGCAGTGCTGGCAGAGGGGCGGGTGATTCACCCCTCCACTTT. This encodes CSAGRGAGDSPLHF.

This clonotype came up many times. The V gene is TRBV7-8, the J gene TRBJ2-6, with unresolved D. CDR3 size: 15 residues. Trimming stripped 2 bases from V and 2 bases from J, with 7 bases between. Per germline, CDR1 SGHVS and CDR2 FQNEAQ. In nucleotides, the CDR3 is TGTGCCAGCAGCTTAACGCTTACTGGGGCCAACGTCCTGACTTTC. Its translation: CASSLTLTGANVLTF.

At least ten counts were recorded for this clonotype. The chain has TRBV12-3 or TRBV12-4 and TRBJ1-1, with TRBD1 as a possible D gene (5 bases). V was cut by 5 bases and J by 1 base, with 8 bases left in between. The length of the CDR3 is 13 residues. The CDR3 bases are TGTGCCAGCAGTCTCGGGACGAACACTGAAGCTTTCTTT. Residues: CASSLGTNTEAFF.

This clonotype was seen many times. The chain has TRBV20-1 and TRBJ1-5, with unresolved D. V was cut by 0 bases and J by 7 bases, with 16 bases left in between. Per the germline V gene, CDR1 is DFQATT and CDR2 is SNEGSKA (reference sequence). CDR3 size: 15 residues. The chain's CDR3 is CSARDVALDVQPQHF. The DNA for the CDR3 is TGCAGTGCTAGAGATGTCGCCCTGGATGTGCAGCCCCAGCATTTT.

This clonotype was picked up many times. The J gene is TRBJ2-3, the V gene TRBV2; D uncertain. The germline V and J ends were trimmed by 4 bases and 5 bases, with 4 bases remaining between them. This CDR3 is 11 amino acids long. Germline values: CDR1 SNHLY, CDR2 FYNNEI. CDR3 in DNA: TGTGCCAGCAGTGGGGAAGATACGCAGTATTTT. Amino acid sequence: CASSGEDTQYF.

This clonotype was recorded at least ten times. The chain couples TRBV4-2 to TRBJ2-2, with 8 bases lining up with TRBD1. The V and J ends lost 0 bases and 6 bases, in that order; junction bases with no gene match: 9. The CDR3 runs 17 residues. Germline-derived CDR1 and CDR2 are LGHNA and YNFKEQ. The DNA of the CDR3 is TGTGCCAGCAGCCAAGATCAGGCAGGGGGCAACGCCGGGGAGCTGTTTTTT. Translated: CASSQDQAGGNAGELFF.

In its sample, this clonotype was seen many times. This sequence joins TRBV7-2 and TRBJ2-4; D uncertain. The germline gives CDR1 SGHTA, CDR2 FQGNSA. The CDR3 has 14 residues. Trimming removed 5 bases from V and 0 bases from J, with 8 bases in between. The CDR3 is CASSLDPAKNIQYF. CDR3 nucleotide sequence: TGTGCCAGCAGCCTTGACCCAGCCAAAAACATTCAGTACTTC.

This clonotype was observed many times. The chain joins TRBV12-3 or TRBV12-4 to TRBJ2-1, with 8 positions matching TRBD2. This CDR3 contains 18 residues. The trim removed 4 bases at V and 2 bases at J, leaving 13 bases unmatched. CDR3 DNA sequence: TGTGCCAGCAGTTCTACCCTCGCTAGCGGGTCCCCCTACAATGAGCAGTTCTTC. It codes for CASSSTLASGSPYNEQFF.

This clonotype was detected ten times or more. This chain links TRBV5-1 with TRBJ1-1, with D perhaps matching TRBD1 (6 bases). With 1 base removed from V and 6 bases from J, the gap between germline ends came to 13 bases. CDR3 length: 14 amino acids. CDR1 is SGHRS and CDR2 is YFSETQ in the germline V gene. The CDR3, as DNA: TGCGCCAGCAGCTTGAAGGGCAGGGGTTCTGAAGCTTTCTTT. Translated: CASSLKGRGSEAFF. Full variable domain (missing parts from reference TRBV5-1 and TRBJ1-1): KAGVTQTPRYLIKTRGQQVTLSCSPISGHRSVSWYQQTPGQGLQFLFEYFSETQRNKGNFPGRFSGRQFSNSRSEMNVSTLELGDSALYLCASSLKGRGSEAFFGQGTRLTVV.

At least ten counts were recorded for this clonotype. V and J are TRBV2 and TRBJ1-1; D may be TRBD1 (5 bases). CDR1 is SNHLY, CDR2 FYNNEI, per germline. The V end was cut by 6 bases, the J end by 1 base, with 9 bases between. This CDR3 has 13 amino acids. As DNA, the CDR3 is TGTGCCAGCAGAGGGACGGCGAACACTGAAGCTTTCTTT. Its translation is CASRGTANTEAFF.

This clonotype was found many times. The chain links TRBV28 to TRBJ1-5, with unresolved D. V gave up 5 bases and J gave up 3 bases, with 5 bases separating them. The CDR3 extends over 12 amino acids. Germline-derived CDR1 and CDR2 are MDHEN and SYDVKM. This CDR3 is CASSNDNQPQHF. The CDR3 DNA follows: TGTGCCAGCAGTAATGACAATCAGCCCCAGCATTTT.

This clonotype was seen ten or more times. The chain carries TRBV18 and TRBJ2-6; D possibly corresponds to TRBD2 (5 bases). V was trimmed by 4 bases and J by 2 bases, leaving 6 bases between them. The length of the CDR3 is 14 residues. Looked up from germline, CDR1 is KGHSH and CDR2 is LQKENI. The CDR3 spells CASSLGAGANVLTF. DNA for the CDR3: TGTGCCAGCTCACTCGGGGCTGGGGCCAACGTCCTGACTTTC.

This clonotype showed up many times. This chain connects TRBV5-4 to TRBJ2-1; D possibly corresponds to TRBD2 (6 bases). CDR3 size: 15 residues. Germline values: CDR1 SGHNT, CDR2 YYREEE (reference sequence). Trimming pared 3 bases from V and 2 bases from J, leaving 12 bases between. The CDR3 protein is CASSSEAGPYNEQFF. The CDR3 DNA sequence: TGTGCCAGCAGCTCTGAAGCGGGCCCCTACAATGAGCAGTTCTTC.

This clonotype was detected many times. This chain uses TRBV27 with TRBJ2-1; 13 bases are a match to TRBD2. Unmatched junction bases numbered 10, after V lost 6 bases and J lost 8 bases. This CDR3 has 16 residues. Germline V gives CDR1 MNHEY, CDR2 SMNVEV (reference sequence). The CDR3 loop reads CASSSHRTSGSYEQFF. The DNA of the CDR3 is TGTGCCAGCAGCAGCCATAGGACTAGCGGGAGCTATGAGCAGTTCTTC.

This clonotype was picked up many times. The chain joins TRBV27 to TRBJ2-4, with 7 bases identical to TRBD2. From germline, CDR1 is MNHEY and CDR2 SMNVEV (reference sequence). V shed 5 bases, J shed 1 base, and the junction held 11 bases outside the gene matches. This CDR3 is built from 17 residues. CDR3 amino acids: CASSAFKGGMAKNIQYF. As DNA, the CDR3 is TGTGCCAGCAGTGCGTTCAAGGGAGGGATGGCCAAAAACATTCAGTACTTC.

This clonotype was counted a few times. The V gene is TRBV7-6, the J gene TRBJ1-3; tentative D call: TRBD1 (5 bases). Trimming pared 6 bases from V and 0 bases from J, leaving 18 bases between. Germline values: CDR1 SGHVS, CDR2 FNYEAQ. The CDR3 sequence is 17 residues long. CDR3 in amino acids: CASSSLAGGGSGNTIYF. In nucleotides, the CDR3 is TGTGCCAGCAGTTCTTTAGCAGGCGGGGGCTCTGGAAACACCATATATTTT. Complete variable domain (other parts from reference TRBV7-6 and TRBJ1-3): GAGVSQSPRYKVTKRGQDVALRCDPISGHVSLYWYRQALGQGPEFLTYFNYEAQQDKSGLPNDRFSAERPEGSISTLTIQRTEQRDSAMYRCASSSLAGGGSGNTIYFGEGSWLTVV.

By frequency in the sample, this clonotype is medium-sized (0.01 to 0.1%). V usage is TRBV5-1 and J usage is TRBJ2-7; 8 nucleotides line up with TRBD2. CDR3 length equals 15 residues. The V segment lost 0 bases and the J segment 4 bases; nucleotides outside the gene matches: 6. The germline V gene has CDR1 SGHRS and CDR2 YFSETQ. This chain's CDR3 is CASSLAQPGGYEQYF. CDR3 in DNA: TGCGCCAGCAGCTTGGCCCAACCGGGGGGGTACGAGCAGTACTTC.

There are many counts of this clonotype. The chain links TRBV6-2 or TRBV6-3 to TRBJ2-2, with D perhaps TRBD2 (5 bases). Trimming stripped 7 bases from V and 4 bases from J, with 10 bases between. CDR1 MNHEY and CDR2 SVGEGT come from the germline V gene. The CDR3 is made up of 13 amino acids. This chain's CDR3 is CASTSGGTGELFF. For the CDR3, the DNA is TGTGCCAGCACCTCCGGAGGCACCGGGGAGCTGTTTTTT.

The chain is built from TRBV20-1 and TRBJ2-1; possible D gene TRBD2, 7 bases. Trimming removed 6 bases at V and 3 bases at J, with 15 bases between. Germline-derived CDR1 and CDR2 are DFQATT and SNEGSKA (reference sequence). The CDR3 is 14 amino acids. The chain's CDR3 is CSAKGGTNYNEQFF. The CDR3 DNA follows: TGCAGTGCAAAGGGGGGGACCAACTACAATGAGCAGTTCTTC.

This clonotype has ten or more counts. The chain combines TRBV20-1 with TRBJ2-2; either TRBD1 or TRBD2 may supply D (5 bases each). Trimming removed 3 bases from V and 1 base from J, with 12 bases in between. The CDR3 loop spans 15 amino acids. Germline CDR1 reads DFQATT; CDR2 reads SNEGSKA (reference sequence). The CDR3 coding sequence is TGCAGTGCTAGCCGGTCGGGGCTGAACACCGGGGAGCTGTTTTTT. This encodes CSASRSGLNTGELFF.

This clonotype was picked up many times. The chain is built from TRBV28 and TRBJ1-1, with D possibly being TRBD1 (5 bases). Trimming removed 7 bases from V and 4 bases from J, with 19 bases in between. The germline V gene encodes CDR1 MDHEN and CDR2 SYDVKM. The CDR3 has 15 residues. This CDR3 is CASTLRAGSGTEAFF. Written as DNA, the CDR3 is TGTGCCAGCACCCTACGGGCAGGGAGCGGCACTGAAGCTTTCTTT.

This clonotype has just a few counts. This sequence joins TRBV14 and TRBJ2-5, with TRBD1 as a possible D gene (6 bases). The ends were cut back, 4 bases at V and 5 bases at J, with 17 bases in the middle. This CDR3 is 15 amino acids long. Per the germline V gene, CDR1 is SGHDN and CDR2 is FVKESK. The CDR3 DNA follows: TGTGCCAGCAGCCTCTCTGGACAGCCTGCGGAGACCCAGTACTTC. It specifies CASSLSGQPAETQYF.

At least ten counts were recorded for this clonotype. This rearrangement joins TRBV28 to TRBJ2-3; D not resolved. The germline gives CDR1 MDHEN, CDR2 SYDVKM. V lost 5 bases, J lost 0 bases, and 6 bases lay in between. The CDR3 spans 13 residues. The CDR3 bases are TGTGCCAGCAGTCCGGACAGCACAGATACGCAGTATTTT. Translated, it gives CASSPDSTDTQYF. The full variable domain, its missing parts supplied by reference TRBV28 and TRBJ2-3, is DVKVTQSSRYLVKRTGEKVFLECVQDMDHENMFWYRQDPGLGLRLIYFSYDVKMKEKGDIPEGYSVSREKKERFSLILESASTNQTSMYLCASSPDSTDTQYFGPGTRLTVL.

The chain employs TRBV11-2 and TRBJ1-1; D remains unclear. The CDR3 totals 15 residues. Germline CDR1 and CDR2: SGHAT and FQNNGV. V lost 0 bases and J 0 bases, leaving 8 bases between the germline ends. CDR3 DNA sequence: TGTGCCAGCAGCTTAGATCCGAGCGTGAACACTGAAGCTTTCTTT. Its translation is CASSLDPSVNTEAFF.

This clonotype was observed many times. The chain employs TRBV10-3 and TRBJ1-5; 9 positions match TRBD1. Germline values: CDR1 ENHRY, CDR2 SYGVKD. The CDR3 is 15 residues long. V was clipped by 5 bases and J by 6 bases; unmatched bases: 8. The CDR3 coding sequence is TGTGCCATCAGTCCGGGACAGGGTTCAGGTCAGCCCCAGCATTTT. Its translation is CAISPGQGSGQPQHF.

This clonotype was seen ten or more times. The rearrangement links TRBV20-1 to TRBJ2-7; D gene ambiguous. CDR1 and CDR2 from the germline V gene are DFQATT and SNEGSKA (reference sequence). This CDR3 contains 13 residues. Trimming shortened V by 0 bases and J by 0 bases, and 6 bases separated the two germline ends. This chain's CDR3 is CSARDSRSYEQYF. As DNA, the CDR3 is TGCAGTGCTAGAGACTCCCGCTCCTACGAGCAGTACTTC.

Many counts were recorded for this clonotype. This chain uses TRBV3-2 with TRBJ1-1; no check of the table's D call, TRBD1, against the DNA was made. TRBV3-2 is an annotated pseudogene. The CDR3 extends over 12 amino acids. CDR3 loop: CASSRWGTEAFF. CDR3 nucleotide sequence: TGTGCCAGCAGCCGTTGGGGGACTGAAGCTTTCTTT.

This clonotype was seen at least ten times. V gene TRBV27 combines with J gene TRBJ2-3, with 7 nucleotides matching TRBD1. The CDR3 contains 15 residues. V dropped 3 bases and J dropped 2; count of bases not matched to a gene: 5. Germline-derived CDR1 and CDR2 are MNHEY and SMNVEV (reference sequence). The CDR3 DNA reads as TGTGCCAGCAGTTTTTCCGGGACAGTCACAGATACGCAGTATTTT. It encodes CASSFSGTVTDTQYF.

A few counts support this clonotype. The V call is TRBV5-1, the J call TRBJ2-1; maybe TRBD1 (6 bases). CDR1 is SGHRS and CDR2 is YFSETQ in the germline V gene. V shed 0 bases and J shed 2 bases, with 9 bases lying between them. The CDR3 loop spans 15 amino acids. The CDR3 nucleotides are TGCGCCAGCAGCTTGGGGGGGCGCCCCTACAATGAGCAGTTCTTC. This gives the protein CASSLGGRPYNEQFF.